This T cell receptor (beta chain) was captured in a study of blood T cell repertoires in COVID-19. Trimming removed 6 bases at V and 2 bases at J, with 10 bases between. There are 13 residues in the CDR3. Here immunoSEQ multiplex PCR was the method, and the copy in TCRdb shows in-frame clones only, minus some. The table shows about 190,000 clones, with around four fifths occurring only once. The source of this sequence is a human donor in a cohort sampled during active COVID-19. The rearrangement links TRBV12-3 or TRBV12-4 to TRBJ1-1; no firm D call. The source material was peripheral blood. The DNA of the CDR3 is TGTGCCAGCAGCCGGAGCCCTAACACTGAAGCTTTCTTT. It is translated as CASSRSPNTEAFF.